This entry lists 27 T cell receptor beta chains sequenced from one sample in a study of blood T cells in healthy people across ages. A second roughly 7 to 11 cycle PCR used barcoded and J-beta primers. Each CDR3 protein gets one entry after TCRdb re-called the 5' RACE reads with MiXCR. The sample carries about 540,000 distinct CDR3 sequences, 24% recorded once. These data were also filed under a second study, of T cells of mothers and their children.

Source material: blood. Receptors were obtained from a boy younger than 18 in good health.

The chain employs TRBV20-1 and TRBJ1-1; D gene ambiguous. Trimming took 6 bases from V and 1 from J, leaving 9 bases between them. CDR3 length: 12 residues. Germline V gene data show CDR1 as DFQATT and CDR2 as SNEGSKA (reference sequence). The CDR3: CSAQRQNTEAFF. As DNA, the CDR3 is TGCAGTGCCCAAAGACAGAACACTGAAGCTTTCTTT.

This clonotype was recorded a few times. One junction end does not reproduce the germline sequence, and a read error may be involved. This chain joins TRBV10-3 and TRBJ2-1, with no clear D. The germline CDR1 and CDR2 sequences are ENHRY and SYGVKD. The CDR3 extends over 12 amino acids. Here the CDR3 reads CAVSATPGEQFF. The CDR3 bases are TGTGCCGTCAGTGCGACTCCTGGTGAGCAGTTCTTC.

The rearrangement uses TRBV5-1 and TRBJ2-5, with 7 bases lining up with TRBD1. V lost 3 bases and J lost 3; bases outside the gene matches: 5. Per germline, CDR1 SGHRS and CDR2 YFSETQ. The CDR3 extends over 14 amino acids. As DNA, the CDR3 is TGCGCCAGCAGCTACCTGACAGGGAAAGAGACCCAGTACTTC. It is translated as CASSYLTGKETQYF.

The genes are TRBV11-2 and TRBJ1-6, with D maybe TRBD1 (5 bases). Trimming stripped 1 base from V and 5 bases from J, with 9 bases between. This CDR3 region has 15 residues. Germline lookup yields CDR1 SGHAT and CDR2 FQNNGV. In nucleotides, the CDR3 is TGTGCCAGCAGCTTAGCCGGGGCGGATAATTCACCCCTCCACTTT. Translation: CASSLAGADNSPLHF.

This clonotype turned up a few times. The J gene is TRBJ2-1, the V gene TRBV28, with D possibly called TRBD1 or TRBD2 (5 bases each). The CDR3 is 14 residues long. Germline V CDR1 and CDR2: MDHEN, SYDVKM. V was pared by 8 bases and J by 8 bases, with 19 bases between. CDR3 region: CASRHDRLRYEQFF. The DNA for the CDR3 is TGTGCCAGCCGACACGACAGACTACGGTATGAGCAGTTCTTC.

This sequence joins TRBV2 and TRBJ2-2; D is unclear. V dropped 6 bases and J dropped 3 bases, with 5 bases sitting between them. Per germline, CDR1 SNHLY and CDR2 FYNNEI. This CDR3 spans 12 amino acids. The CDR3 DNA follows: TGTGCCAGCAGAACAGACACCGGGGAGCTGTTTTTT. Its translation is CASRTDTGELFF.

Only a few counts were recorded for this clonotype. The chain has TRBV9 and TRBJ2-1, with 9 bases identical to TRBD2. Germline V lookup: CDR1 SGDLS, CDR2 YYNGEE. V was clipped by 2 bases and J by 6 bases; unmatched bases: 6. There are 15 residues in the CDR3. CDR3 sequence (DNA): TGTGCCAGCAGCGTCGGGACTAGCTGGACCAATGAGCAGTTCTTC. It translates to CASSVGTSWTNEQFF.

This clonotype was seen only once. The V call is TRBV5-1, the J call TRBJ1-1, with D maybe TRBD1 (6 bases). V lost 4 bases, J lost 2 bases, and 18 bases lay in between. Germline CDR1 reads SGHRS; CDR2 reads YFSETQ. This CDR3 is 16 amino acids long. The CDR3 DNA reads TGCGCCAGCAGCGCATTTACAGGGCTACTAAACACTGAAGCTTTCTTT. Protein sequence: CASSAFTGLLNTEAFF. The full variable domain, in which reference TRBV5-1 and TRBJ1-1 provide the parts outside the CDR3, is KAGVTQTPRYLIKTRGQQVTLSCSPISGHRSVSWYQQTPGQGLQFLFEYFSETQRNKGNFPGRFSGRQFSNSRSEMNVSTLELGDSALYLCASSAFTGLLNTEAFFGQGTRLTVV.

This clonotype was seen a single time. V and J are TRBV4-3 and TRBJ2-5; 7 nucleotides agree with TRBD2. V lost 3 bases to trimming and J lost 1 base; unmatched junction nucleotides: 11. Germline V CDR1 and CDR2: LGHNA, YSLEER. CDR3 length: 17 amino acids. The CDR3 region is CASSHLNSGGIQETQYF. CDR3 in DNA: TGCGCCAGCAGCCATTTGAATTCGGGGGGAATCCAAGAGACCCAGTACTTC.

V gene TRBV20-1 combines with J gene TRBJ2-7; the D gene is possibly TRBD2 (6 bases). V was clipped by 4 bases and J by 0 bases, with 16 bases between them. CDR3 length equals 15 residues. Germline V gene lookup returns CDR1 DFQATT and CDR2 SNEGSKA (reference sequence). CDR3 DNA sequence: TGCAGTGCTACTGGGACTTATTGGAGCTCCTACGAGCAGTACTTC. Amino acids: CSATGTYWSSYEQYF.

This clonotype has only a few counts. This chain uses TRBV28 with TRBJ2-1; no clear D. Germline V gives CDR1 MDHEN, CDR2 SYDVKM. V dropped 1 base and J dropped 12 bases, with 7 bases sitting between them. The CDR3 covers 11 residues. This chain's CDR3 is CASSLLPGQFF. The CDR3 DNA reads TGTGCCAGCAGTTTATTACCGGGGCAGTTCTTC. The whole variable domain, filled in from reference TRBV28 and TRBJ2-1, reads DVKVTQSSRYLVKRTGEKVFLECVQDMDHENMFWYRQDPGLGLRLIYFSYDVKMKEKGDIPEGYSVSREKKERFSLILESASTNQTSMYLCASSLLPGQFFGPGTRLTVL.

This clonotype was seen more than once but under ten times. The chain combines TRBV5-1 with TRBJ2-5, with 10 bases that match TRBD2. The tail of the sequence fits TRBJ2-1 better, so the J call may be wrong. Germline V gives CDR1 SGHRS, CDR2 YFSETQ. This CDR3 contains 16 residues. This chain's CDR3 is CASSLGSGGAPTEQFF. The CDR3, as DNA: TGCGCCAGCAGCTTGGGGAGCGGGGGGGCCCCTACTGAGCAGTTCTTC.

This clonotype has just a few counts. V is TRBV5-5 and J is TRBJ2-5; D unclear. The J call is in doubt because the DNA end fits TRBJ2-7 better. This CDR3 comprises 15 residues. CDR1 is SGHKS, CDR2 YYEKEE, per germline (reference sequence). CDR3 coding DNA: TGTGCCAGCAGCTTGGATCGCAGTTTCGCCTACGAGCAGTACTTC. Its translation is CASSLDRSFAYEQYF.

This clonotype has only a few counts. The chain joins TRBV5-6 to TRBJ2-5; D not resolved. V shed 1 base and J shed 4 bases, with 14 bases lying between them. The CDR3 totals 15 residues. Germline-derived CDR1 and CDR2 are SGHDT and YYEEEE. This CDR3 reads CASSLSGISSETQYF. The CDR3 DNA reads as TGTGCCAGCAGCTTGTCAGGAATTAGCTCAGAGACCCAGTACTTC.

This clonotype turned up a few times. The chain combines TRBV29-1 with TRBJ1-1; D remains ambiguous. CDR3 size: 11 residues. Germline V CDR1 and CDR2: SQVTM, ANQGSEA. The V and J ends lost 4 bases and 4 bases respectively, with 7 bases between them. The CDR3 loop is CSVVSSTEAFF. The CDR3 bases are TGCAGCGTTGTTAGTAGCACTGAAGCTTTCTTT.

There are many counts of this clonotype. V is TRBV4-3 and J is TRBJ2-7; D is possibly TRBD1 (6 bases). Looked up from germline, CDR1 is LGHNA and CDR2 is YSLEER. CDR3 size: 16 residues. The V and J ends lost 1 base and 6 bases respectively, with 19 bases between them. The CDR3 reads CASSQALPTGSSEQYF. The DNA for the CDR3 is TGCGCCAGCAGCCAAGCTCTACCCACAGGGTCGAGCGAGCAGTACTTC.

The rearrangement uses TRBV29-1 and TRBJ1-4; D not resolved. Germline loops: CDR1 SQVTM, CDR2 ANQGSEA. CDR3 length: 13 amino acids. With 7 bases removed from V and 6 bases from J, the gap between germline ends came to 15 bases. The CDR3 loop is CSAKHAGYEKLFF. Written as DNA, the CDR3 is TGCAGCGCAAAACACGCTGGGTATGAAAAACTGTTTTTT.

The chain joins TRBV18 to TRBJ2-1, with unresolved D. V lost 3 bases and J lost 0, with 9 bases in between. The V gene's germline CDR1 is KGHSH and CDR2 LQKENI. This CDR3 contains 15 residues. The CDR3 DNA sequence: TGTGCCAGCTCACCGACGGAGAACTCCTACAATGAGCAGTTCTTC. As protein: CASSPTENSYNEQFF.

This clonotype was detected only a few times. The chain is built from TRBV5-1 and TRBJ2-3; D is undetermined. Trimming cost V 5 bases and J 5 bases, with 18 bases left between them. The CDR3 consists of 15 residues. The V gene's germline CDR1 is SGHRS and CDR2 YFSETQ. The CDR3 nucleotides are TGCGCCAGCAGGATGACAACAAATAGGAGAGATACGCAGTATTTT. Protein: CASRMTTNRRDTQYF.

The V gene is TRBV6-2 or TRBV6-3, the J gene TRBJ1-5; D is undetermined. The CDR3 extends over 14 amino acids. In germline, CDR1 is MNHEY, CDR2 SVGEGT. The V gene lost 2 bases and the J gene lost 7 bases, with 12 bases spanning the gap. The CDR3 DNA reads as TGTGCCAGCAGTTACGGAGAACGCAGGCAGCCCCAGCATTTT. Translation gives CASSYGERRQPQHF.

This sequence joins TRBV6-1 and TRBJ1-1, with unresolved D. The CDR3 loop spans 14 amino acids. With 3 bases removed from V and 1 base from J, the gap between germline ends came to 9 bases. CDR1 is MNHNS and CDR2 is SASEGT in the germline V gene. CDR3 amino acids: CASSDRNPNTEAFF. CDR3 nucleotides: TGTGCCAGCAGTGATCGGAACCCGAACACTGAAGCTTTCTTT.

CDR3 loop: CASTDSYGYTF. CDR3 nucleotides: TGTGCCAGCACGGACAGCTATGGCTACACCTTC. V usage is TRBV28 and J usage is TRBJ1-2, with a weak D call TRBD1 (6 bases). V shed 7 bases and J shed 4 bases, with 7 bases lying between them. Germline V gene sequence: CDR1 MDHEN, CDR2 SYDVKM. CDR3 length equals 11 residues.

This clonotype was recorded a few times. The gene calls are TRBV7-2 and TRBJ2-7, with D maybe TRBD1 (5 bases). V was cut by 7 bases and J by 2 bases, with 12 bases left in between. The length of the CDR3 is 13 residues. Germline values: CDR1 SGHTA, CDR2 FQGNSA. The CDR3 sequence: CASNHPGTYEQYF. CDR3 in DNA: TGTGCCAGCAATCATCCAGGGACCTACGAGCAGTACTTC.

The genes are TRBV7-9 and TRBJ1-2, with 7 bases matching TRBD1. Unmatched junction bases numbered 3, after V lost 2 bases and J lost 3 bases. Germline V gives CDR1 SEHNR, CDR2 FQNEAQ (reference sequence). CDR3 size: 14 residues. CDR3 sequence: CASSLYDRDYGYTF. The CDR3 bases are TGTGCCAGCAGCTTATACGACAGGGACTATGGCTACACCTTC.

This chain connects TRBV15 to TRBJ2-3; 9 bases agree with TRBD1. The CDR3 is 15 residues long. CDR1 is LNHNV, CDR2 YYDKDF, per germline (reference sequence). Trimming cost V 5 bases and J 1 base; bases outside gene matches: 4. CDR3 in DNA: TGTGCCACCAGCTATCGGACAGGGGGCACAGATACGCAGTATTTT. Its translation: CATSYRTGGTDTQYF.

In its sample, this clonotype was seen many times. This chain uses TRBV7-8 with TRBJ2-1, with 8 positions matching TRBD1. The V gene end was trimmed by 7 bases and the J gene end by 4 bases; junction bases not matched to a gene: 9. CDR1 SGHVS and CDR2 FQNEAQ come from the germline V gene. The length of the CDR3 is 15 residues. CDR3 protein: CASTVDRGRYNEQFF. In DNA form, the CDR3 reads TGTGCCAGCACCGTAGACAGGGGAAGGTACAATGAGCAGTTCTTC. The full variable domain, with the rest looked up from reference TRBV7-8 and TRBJ2-1, is GAGVSQSPRYKVAKRGQDVALRCDPISGHVSLFWYQQALGQGPEFLTYFQNEAQLDKSGLPSDRFFAERPEGSVSTLKIQRTQQEDSAVYLCASTVDRGRYNEQFFGPGTRLTVL.

This clonotype was picked up a small number of times. The CDR3 coding sequence is TGTGCCAGCAGTTGGACAGGGGGAATCAGTGAGACGCAGTATTTT. Its translation: CASSWTGGISETQYF. The V gene is TRBV6-2 or TRBV6-3, the J gene TRBJ2-3; 10 nucleotides line up with TRBD1. In germline, CDR1 is MNHEY, CDR2 SVGEGT. V trimming: 4 bases; J trimming: 9 bases; junction bases outside the gene matches: 10. The CDR3 length is 15 residues.